These T cell receptor beta chains were read from a single sample in a study of shared clonotypes between healthy human individuals. Profiled with immunoSEQ multiplex PCR; TCRdb holds only in-frame clones, not every one. Here the sample spans over a million clones, roughly 96% being singletons. Material: naive CD4+ T cells sorted from blood. Receptor source: a man aged 25 to 40 in good health. The CDR3 runs from the conserved cysteine through the conserved F or W. Each record gives: D gene, V gene, clone size, J gene, CDR3 protein, CDR3 DNA. D genes are given only for firm matches. The size field is filled for only some rows; it gives once, few, many or a size class.

D: -
V: TRBV28
size: -
J: TRBJ1-1
CDR3: CASRSGTEAFF
DNA: TGTGCCAGCAGATCCGGGACAGAAGCTTTCTTT

D: -
V: TRBV28
size: -
J: TRBJ2-3
CDR3: CASRADIGGFTDTQYF
DNA: TGTGCCAGCAGGGCTGACATAGGAGGGTTCACAGATACGCAGTATTTT

D: TRBD2
V: TRBV4-3
size: -
J: TRBJ2-1
CDR3: CASSLLAGGFRNEQFF
DNA: TGCGCCAGCAGCCTATTAGCGGGAGGGTTTCGGAATGAGCAGTTCTTC

D: -
V: TRBV19
size: -
J: TRBJ2-3
CDR3: CASSIAGARDTQYF
DNA: TGTGCCAGTAGTATAGCCGGAGCCAGGGATACGCAGTATTTT

D: -
V: TRBV10-3
size: -
J: TRBJ2-1
CDR3: CAISETVPYNEQFF
DNA: TGTGCCATCAGTGAAACAGTCCCCTACAATGAGCAGTTCTTC

D: -
V: TRBV28
size: -
J: TRBJ2-7
CDR3: CASSPRGGRLYEQYF
DNA: TGTGCCAGCAGTCCTCGAGGGGGGAGGCTTTACGAGCAGTACTTC

D: -
V: TRBV27
size: -
J: TRBJ2-3
CDR3: CASIPVNTDTQYF
DNA: TGTGCCAGCATACCGGTAAACACAGATACGCAGTATTTT

D: -
V: TRBV5-1
size: -
J: TRBJ2-2
CDR3: CASNIQGTGELFF
DNA: TGCGCCAGCAACATACAGGGCACCGGGGAGCTGTTTTTT

D: -
V: TRBV2
size: -
J: TRBJ1-5
CDR3: CASSYSFRDNQPQHF
DNA: TGTGCCAGCAGTTACAGTTTCCGTGACAATCAGCCCCAGCATTTT

D: -
V: TRBV7-2
size: -
J: TRBJ2-2
CDR3: CASSSRTFNTGELFF
DNA: TGTGCCAGCAGCTCCCGGACTTTCAACACCGGGGAGCTGTTTTTT

D: -
V: TRBV18
size: -
J: TRBJ2-7
CDR3: CASSPTDRGYEQYF
DNA: TGTGCCAGCTCACCCACCGATAGGGGTTACGAGCAGTACTTC

D: TRBD2
V: TRBV28
size: -
J: TRBJ2-1
CDR3: CASGGDLYNEQFF
DNA: TGTGCCTCCGGGGGGGACCTCTACAATGAGCAGTTCTTC

D: -
V: TRBV25-1
size: -
J: TRBJ2-7
CDR3: CASSDSDSSRPYEQYF
DNA: TGTGCCAGCAGTGACTCCGATTCTAGCAGACCCTACGAGCAGTACTTC

D: -
V: TRBV5-5
size: -
J: TRBJ1-1
CDR3: CASSFRTSRGTEAFF
DNA: TGTGCCAGCAGCTTCAGGACAAGCCGGGGGACTGAAGCTTTCTTT

D: -
V: TRBV28
size: -
J: TRBJ1-4
CDR3: CASSSPGPGEKLFF
DNA: TGTGCCAGCAGTTCCCCCGGTCCTGGGGAAAAACTGTTTTTT

D: -
V: TRBV5-1
size: -
J: TRBJ2-2
CDR3: CASSWGPGAGELFF
DNA: TGCGCCAGCAGCTGGGGGCCGGGGGCCGGGGAGCTGTTTTTT

D: -
V: TRBV19
size: -
J: TRBJ2-7
CDR3: CASRGVGGERFYEQYF
DNA: TGTGCCAGCCGGGGAGTGGGCGGGGAGAGGTTCTACGAGCAGTACTTC

D: -
V: TRBV9
size: -
J: TRBJ2-3
CDR3: CASSIGSRLTDTQYF
DNA: TGTGCCAGCAGCATCGGGAGTCGGTTAACAGATACGCAGTATTTT

D: -
V: TRBV14
size: -
J: TRBJ1-1
CDR3: CASSQRNLMNTEAFF
DNA: TGTGCCAGCAGCCAGAGGAACTTGATGAACACTGAAGCTTTCTTT

D: -
V: TRBV18
size: -
J: TRBJ2-5
CDR3: CASSRVGVEETQYF
DNA: TGTGCCAGCTCACGAGTGGGGGTTGAGGAGACCCAGTACTTC

D: TRBD1
V: TRBV6-1
size: -
J: TRBJ2-4
CDR3: CASSENTGGAGYIQYF
DNA: TGTGCCAGCAGTGAAAATACAGGGGGTGCCGGGTACATTCAGTACTTC

D: TRBD2
V: TRBV25-1
size: -
J: TRBJ2-2
CDR3: CASSRGGGPGELFF
DNA: TGTGCCAGCAGCCGCGGGGGGGGTCCCGGGGAGCTGTTTTTT

D: TRBD1
V: TRBV7-8
size: -
J: TRBJ1-5
CDR3: CASSIGQEHSNQPQHF
DNA: TGTGCCAGCAGCATTGGACAGGAACATAGCAATCAGCCCCAGCATTTT

D: -
V: TRBV18
size: -
J: TRBJ2-2
CDR3: CASSPFPGNTGELFF
DNA: TGTGCCAGCTCACCTTTTCCGGGGAACACCGGGGAGCTGTTTTTT

D: TRBD2
V: TRBV10-3
size: -
J: TRBJ2-3
CDR3: CAISGGLGSDTQYF
DNA: TGTGCCATCAGTGGGGGACTAGGATCAGATACGCAGTATTTT

D: -
V: TRBV5-3
size: -
J: TRBJ2-7
CDR3: CARSLNGQVYEQYF
DNA: TGTGCCAGAAGCTTGAATGGGCAGGTCTACGAGCAGTACTTC

D: TRBD2
V: TRBV28
size: -
J: TRBJ2-1
CDR3: CASYSGFSNEQFF
DNA: TGTGCCTCCTATAGCGGGTTTTCCAATGAGCAGTTCTTC

D: TRBD1
V: TRBV7-9
size: -
J: TRBJ1-1
CDR3: CASSSRTGLNTEAFF
DNA: TGTGCCAGCAGCTCTAGGACAGGGTTGAACACTGAAGCTTTCTTT

D: -
V: TRBV6-6
size: -
J: TRBJ1-2
CDR3: CASSYGQKINYGYTF
DNA: TGTGCCAGCAGTTACGGGCAGAAGATCAACTATGGCTACACCTTC

D: TRBD1
V: TRBV2
size: once
J: TRBJ2-5
CDR3: CASTSGQVVETQYF
DNA: TGTGCCAGCACCTCAGGACAGGTTGTAGAGACCCAGTACTTC

D: -
V: TRBV6-5
size: -
J: TRBJ1-1
CDR3: CASTYAGGTEAFF
DNA: TGTGCCAGCACCTACGCCGGGGGCACTGAAGCTTTCTTT

D: TRBD1
V: TRBV6-1
size: -
J: TRBJ1-2
CDR3: CASSVTGTGGSGYTF
DNA: TGTGCCAGCAGTGTTACCGGGACAGGGGGCTCCGGCTACACCTTC

D: -
V: TRBV14
size: once
J: TRBJ1-1
CDR3: CASSHRQGMPEAFF
DNA: TGTGCCAGCAGCCATCGCCAGGGTATGCCTGAAGCTTTCTTT

D: -
V: TRBV25-1
size: -
J: TRBJ1-4
CDR3: CASSDPSRDEKLFF
DNA: TGTGCCAGCAGTGACCCTAGCAGGGATGAAAAACTGTTTTTT

D: -
V: TRBV5-1
size: -
J: TRBJ1-3
CDR3: CASSLSVGRSGNTIYF
DNA: TGCGCCAGCAGCTTGAGCGTTGGCAGGTCTGGAAACACCATATATTTT

D: TRBD1
V: TRBV28
size: -
J: TRBJ2-5
CDR3: CASAGTGEETQYF
DNA: TGTGCCAGCGCAGGGACAGGTGAAGAGACCCAGTACTTC

D: -
V: TRBV7-9
size: -
J: TRBJ1-1
CDR3: CASSKQENTEAFF
DNA: TGTGCCAGCAGTAAACAGGAGAACACTGAAGCTTTCTTT

D: -
V: TRBV5-1
size: -
J: TRBJ2-7
CDR3: CASSLEISADYEQYF
DNA: TGCGCCAGCAGCTTGGAAATATCAGCGGACTACGAGCAGTACTTC

D: -
V: TRBV6-1
size: -
J: TRBJ2-1
CDR3: CASSEKLAYNEQFF
DNA: TGTGCCAGCAGTGAAAAGCTAGCCTACAATGAGCAGTTCTTC

D: -
V: TRBV27
size: -
J: TRBJ1-2
CDR3: CASSFSRASYGYTF
DNA: TGTGCCAGCAGTTTTTCACGTGCATCCTATGGCTACACCTTC

D: -
V: TRBV7-9
size: -
J: TRBJ2-6
CDR3: CAGSGGGASGANVLTF
DNA: TGTGCCGGTTCAGGAGGGGGCGCATCTGGGGCCAACGTCCTGACTTTC

D: TRBD2
V: TRBV5-1
size: once
J: TRBJ2-3
CDR3: CASSRTSAGTSWGPSTDTQYF
DNA: TGCGCCAGCAGCAGGACTTCCGCCGGGACTAGCTGGGGACCTAGCACAGATACGCAGTATTTT

D: TRBD1
V: TRBV7-9
size: -
J: TRBJ1-5
CDR3: CASSPRQGPGAQHF
DNA: TGTGCCAGCAGCCCAAGACAGGGCCCAGGAGCCCAGCATTTT

D: -
V: TRBV18
size: once
J: TRBJ1-4
CDR3: CASSPYLGGLGEKLFF
DNA: TGTGCCAGCTCACCCTATCTCGGGGGCTTGGGGGAAAAACTGTTTTTT

D: TRBD2
V: TRBV18
size: -
J: TRBJ2-5
CDR3: CASSPQGLAKETQYF
DNA: TGTGCCAGCTCACCACAGGGACTAGCCAAAGAGACCCAGTACTTC

D: TRBD2
V: TRBV18
size: -
J: TRBJ2-1
CDR3: CASSPRTSGDLNEQFF
DNA: TGTGCCAGCTCACCACGGACTAGCGGGGACCTAAATGAGCAGTTCTTC

D: -
V: TRBV10-3
size: once
J: TRBJ1-5
CDR3: CAISDMKNSNQPQHF
DNA: TGTGCCATCAGTGACATGAAAAATAGCAATCAGCCCCAGCATTTT

D: TRBD2
V: TRBV10-1
size: -
J: TRBJ2-1
CDR3: CASSESRLAGSYNEQFF
DNA: TGCGCCAGCAGTGAGAGTAGGCTAGCGGGTAGTTACAATGAGCAGTTCTTC

D: -
V: TRBV5-5
size: -
J: TRBJ2-7
CDR3: CASSLQFYEQYF
DNA: TGTGCCAGCAGCTTACAATTCTACGAGCAGTACTTC

D: TRBD1
V: TRBV5-1
size: -
J: TRBJ2-5
CDR3: CASSLLDRGQETQYF
DNA: TGCGCCAGCAGCTTGTTGGACAGGGGCCAAGAGACCCAGTACTTC

D: TRBD2
V: TRBV5-4
size: -
J: TRBJ2-5
CDR3: CASSLSWTSGTFGGETQYF
DNA: TGTGCCAGCAGCTTGAGCTGGACTAGCGGGACCTTCGGAGGGGAGACCCAGTACTTC

D: TRBD2
V: TRBV7-8
size: -
J: TRBJ2-2
CDR3: CASITTRLAGGPRTGELFF
DNA: TGTGCCAGCATCACCACGAGACTAGCGGGAGGGCCGAGGACCGGGGAGCTGTTTTTT